This T cell receptor (beta chain) was identified during a study of T cell responses to AZD1222 COVID-19 vaccine. The ends lost 9 bases at V and 4 bases at J; junction bases unmatched: 12. The CDR3 runs 15 residues. The germline gives CDR1 SGHNT, CDR2 YYREEE (reference sequence). Generated by immunoSEQ multiplex PCR, the TCRdb table keeps only in-frame clones and is missing some. The sample records over 40,000 clones, roughly 84% being singletons. This clone was seen only once. The V gene is TRBV5-4, the J gene TRBJ2-1; 8 positions agree with TRBD1. This material consisted of peripheral blood, taken on day 0 of AZD1222 vaccination. The clonotype originates from an adult in good health. The chain's CDR3 is CATLAAGQDYNEQFF. CDR3 nucleotide sequence: TGTGCCACCCTTGCTGCGGGACAGGATTACAATGAGCAGTTCTTC.